This is a list of T cell receptor beta chains from one sample in a study of vaccination and CD4 T cells after COVID-19. TCRdb re-analysed the PCR reads in MiXCR, keeping a single row per CDR3 protein. The table includes 9,500 to 10,000 distinct CDR3 sequences, about 34% detected once. The antigens of these receptors remain unknown. The sample comprised CD4+ T cells from blood, cultured in vitro. The receptors shown here come from a human donor in good health. Both conserved end residues are part of each CDR3. D genes are given only for firm matches. Size is stated for part of the rows, as once, few or many counts, or as a class when the clone is expanded.

d_call,cdr3_length,j_call,v_call,clone_size,cdr3_aa,cdr3_nt
-,16,TRBJ1-5,TRBV19,-,CASINYGGGFNQPQHF,TGTGCCAGTATCAATTATGGGGGGGGCTTCAATCAGCCCCAGCATTTT
-,13,TRBJ1-1,TRBV10-1,-,CASSPDWNTEAFF,TGCGCCAGCAGTCCCGACTGGAACACTGAAGCTTTCTTT
-,13,TRBJ2-2,TRBV20-1,-,CSANFHSTGELFF,TGCAGTGCTAATTTTCACAGCACCGGGGAGCTGTTTTTT
-,14,TRBJ2-3,TRBV19,-,CASAPGGGAHTQYF,TGTGCCAGCGCTCCTGGGGGGGGGGCCCATACGCAGTATTTT
TRBD1,14,TRBJ1-1,TRBV6-1,few,CASSLQGSPPEAFF,TGTGCCAGCAGTCTACAGGGGTCGCCGCCTGAAGCTTTCTTT
-,13,TRBJ1-5,TRBV29-1,-,CSVAPGGDQPQHF,TGCAGCGTTGCCCCCGGGGGGGATCAGCCCCAGCATTTT
-,12,TRBJ2-5,TRBV30,-,CAWSTTRSDQYF,TGTGCCTGGAGTACAACAAGGTCGGATCAGTACTTC
-,14,TRBJ1-2,TRBV19,few,CASSIEGGNYGYTF,TGTGCCAGTAGTATTGAAGGGGGGAACTATGGCTACACCTTC
-,12,TRBJ1-1,TRBV5-4,-,CASSWDGTEAFF,TGTGCCAGCAGCTGGGACGGTACTGAAGCTTTCTTT
-,16,TRBJ1-3,TRBV25-1,few,CASSETQGGPGNTIYF,TGTGCCAGCAGTGAAACACAGGGAGGACCTGGAAACACCATATATTTT
-,15,TRBJ2-3,TRBV28,-,CASTHNGGSTDTQYF,TGTGCCAGCACTCATAATGGGGGTAGCACAGATACGCAGTATTTT
-,13,TRBJ1-1,TRBV7-9,few,CASSLLPGTEAFF,TGTGCCAGCAGCCTACTACCGGGCACTGAAGCTTTCTTT
-,12,TRBJ2-1,TRBV12-3/TRBV12-4,few,CASSFTGGEQFF,TGTGCCAGCAGTTTCACGGGTGGAGAGCAGTTCTTC
TRBD2,16,TRBJ2-1,TRBV4-2,-,CASSQDPAGVYNEQFF,TGTGCCAGCAGCCAAGATCCGGCGGGGGTATACAATGAGCAGTTCTTC
-,14,TRBJ2-7,TRBV5-1,-,CAGSFGQEGGEQYF,TGCGCCGGCAGCTTCGGGCAGGAAGGCGGCGAGCAGTACTTC
-,15,TRBJ2-1,TRBV5-1,-,CASSPIAVLADEQFF,TGCGCCAGCAGCCCTATAGCGGTCCTGGCCGATGAGCAGTTCTTC
-,15,TRBJ1-2,TRBV18,-,CASSFRGAEDYGYTF,TGTGCCAGCTCATTCAGAGGCGCCGAGGACTATGGCTACACCTTC
-,11,TRBJ2-5,TRBV2,once,CASSYQETQYF,TGTGCCAGCAGTTATCAAGAGACCCAGTACTTC
-,14,TRBJ2-3,TRBV7-9,-,CASSSRRSTDTQYF,TGTGCCAGCAGCTCTCGACGGTCCACAGATACGCAGTATTTT
-,15,TRBJ2-7,TRBV6-1,-,CASSESEGEVYEQYF,TGTGCCAGCAGTGAAAGTGAGGGGGAGGTCTACGAGCAGTACTTC
-,17,TRBJ1-1,TRBV7-3,once,CASSLTVRPGKNTEAFF,TGTGCCAGCAGCTTGACTGTTCGTCCGGGGAAGAACACTGAAGCTTTCTTT
-,14,TRBJ1-5,TRBV10-3,few,CAISDGISNQPQHF,TGTGCCATCAGTGACGGGATTAGCAATCAGCCCCAGCATTTT
TRBD2,15,TRBJ2-5,TRBV20-1,medium-sized,CSAPPLAGGQETQYF,TGCAGTGCTCCCCCGCTAGCGGGGGGGCAAGAGACCCAGTACTTC
TRBD1,13,TRBJ2-5,TRBV2,-,CASSRKGAETQYF,TGTGCCAGCAGTCGAAAGGGGGCAGAGACCCAGTACTTC
TRBD1,13,TRBJ1-2,TRBV11-1,few,CASSPGQGRGYTF,TGTGCCAGCAGCCCCGGACAGGGCCGCGGCTACACCTTC
-,12,TRBJ1-1,TRBV20-1,-,CSAPAWYTEAFF,TGCAGTGCTCCCGCGTGGTACACTGAAGCTTTCTTT
-,16,TRBJ1-1,TRBV7-2,-,CASSLAPGHLNTEAFF,TGTGCCAGCAGCTTAGCTCCGGGCCACCTGAACACTGAAGCTTTCTTT
-,10,TRBJ1-1,TRBV20-1,-,CSATMGRAFF,TGCAGTGCTACGATGGGTCGAGCTTTCTTT
-,12,TRBJ1-1,TRBV6-5,few,CASSYGSTEAFF,TGTGCCAGCAGTTACGGCAGTACTGAAGCTTTCTTT
TRBD1,13,TRBJ2-3,TRBV24-1,few,CATGTETTDTQYF,TGTGCCACCGGGACAGAGACCACAGATACGCAGTATTTT
-,13,TRBJ1-1,TRBV5-4,-,CASSLQGSTEAFF,TGTGCCAGCAGCCTTCAGGGGAGCACTGAAGCTTTCTTT
-,13,TRBJ2-1,TRBV12-3/TRBV12-4,-,CASTPDSYNEQFF,TGTGCCAGCACACCAGACTCCTACAATGAGCAGTTCTTC
-,15,TRBJ1-5,TRBV7-2,medium-sized,CASSLDGGRHQPQHF,TGTGCCAGCAGCTTAGACGGGGGGAGGCATCAGCCCCAGCATTTT
-,15,TRBJ2-7,TRBV12-1,-,CASSFGGVSSYEQYF,TGTGCCAGCAGCTTTGGCGGGGTGAGCTCCTACGAGCAGTACTTC
-,12,TRBJ2-3,TRBV5-4,-,CASSSPVDTQYF,TGTGCCAGCAGCTCTCCCGTGGATACGCAGTATTTT
TRBD2,16,TRBJ2-2,TRBV11-2,-,CASSLLAGGFTGELFF,TGTGCCAGCAGCTTGCTAGCGGGGGGGTTCACCGGGGAGCTGTTTTTT
-,13,TRBJ1-6,TRBV20-1,once,CSARVGSNSPLHF,TGCAGTGCTAGAGTAGGATCTAATTCACCCCTCCACTTT
TRBD2,16,TRBJ2-7,TRBV6-2/TRBV6-3,-,CASRDRTSGDPHEQYF,TGTGCCAGCAGGGACCGCACTAGCGGGGACCCGCACGAGCAGTACTTC
-,15,TRBJ1-6,TRBV21-1,-,CASNPGTGADSPLHF,TGTGCCAGTAACCCTGGGACAGGGGCGGATTCACCCCTCCACTTT
-,16,TRBJ2-3,TRBV11-1,-,CASSEGGGGVEDTQYF,TGTGCCAGCAGCGAGGGAGGTGGCGGGGTTGAAGATACGCAGTATTTT
-,14,TRBJ1-2,TRBV5-6,-,CASSLGRAGYGYTF,TGTGCCAGCAGCTTGGGGAGGGCTGGCTATGGCTACACCTTC
-,11,TRBJ1-1,TRBV20-1,-,CSAREDPSAFF,TGCAGTGCTAGGGAGGACCCGTCCGCTTTCTTT
-,13,TRBJ2-2,TRBV6-1,few,CATQAANTGELFF,TGTGCCACCCAGGCGGCGAACACCGGGGAGCTGTTTTTT